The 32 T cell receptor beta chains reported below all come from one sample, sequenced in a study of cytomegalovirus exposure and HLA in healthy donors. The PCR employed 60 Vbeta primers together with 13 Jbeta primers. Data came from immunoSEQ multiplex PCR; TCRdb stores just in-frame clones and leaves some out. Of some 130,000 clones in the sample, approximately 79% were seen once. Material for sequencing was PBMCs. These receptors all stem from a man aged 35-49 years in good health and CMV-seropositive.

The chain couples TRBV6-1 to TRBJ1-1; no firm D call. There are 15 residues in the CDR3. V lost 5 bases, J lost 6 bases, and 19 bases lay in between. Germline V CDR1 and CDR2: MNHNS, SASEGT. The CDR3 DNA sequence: TGTGCCAGCAGTTCCCTGGGCCCCTCTTTCGCTGAAGCTTTCTTT. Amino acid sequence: CASSSLGPSFAEAFF.

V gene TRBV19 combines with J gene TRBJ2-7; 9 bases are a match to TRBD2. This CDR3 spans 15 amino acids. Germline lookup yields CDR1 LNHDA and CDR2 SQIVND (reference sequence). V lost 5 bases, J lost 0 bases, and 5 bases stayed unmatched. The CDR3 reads CASSGRLADSYEQYF. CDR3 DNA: TGTGCCAGTAGTGGTCGACTAGCGGACTCCTACGAGCAGTACTTC.

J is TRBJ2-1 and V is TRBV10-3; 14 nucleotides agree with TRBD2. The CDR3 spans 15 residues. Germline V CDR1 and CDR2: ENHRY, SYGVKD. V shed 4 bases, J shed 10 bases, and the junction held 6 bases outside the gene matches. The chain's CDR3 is CAISAGLAGVDEQFF. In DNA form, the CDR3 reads TGTGCCATCAGTGCGGGACTAGCGGGAGTAGACGAGCAGTTCTTC.

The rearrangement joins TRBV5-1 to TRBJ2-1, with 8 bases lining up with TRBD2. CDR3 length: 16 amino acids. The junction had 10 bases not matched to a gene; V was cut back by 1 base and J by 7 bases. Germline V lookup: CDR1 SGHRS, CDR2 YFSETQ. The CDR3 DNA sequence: TGCGCCAGCAGCTTGAACCCAGTAGCGGGAATTAATGAGCAGTTCTTC. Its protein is CASSLNPVAGINEQFF.

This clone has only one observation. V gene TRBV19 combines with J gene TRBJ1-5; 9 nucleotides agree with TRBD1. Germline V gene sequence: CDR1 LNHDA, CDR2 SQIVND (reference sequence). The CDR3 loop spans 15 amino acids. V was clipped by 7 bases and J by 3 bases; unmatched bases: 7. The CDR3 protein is CASTSDRGNNQPQHF. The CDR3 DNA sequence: TGTGCCAGTACTTCCGACAGGGGGAACAATCAGCCCCAGCATTTT.

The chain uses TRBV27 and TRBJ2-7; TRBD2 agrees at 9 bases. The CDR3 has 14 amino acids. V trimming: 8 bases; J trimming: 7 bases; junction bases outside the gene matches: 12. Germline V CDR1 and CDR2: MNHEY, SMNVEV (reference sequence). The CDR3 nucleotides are TGTGCCAGCTCTGGGGGCGGGAGGGACCGGGAGCAGTACTTC. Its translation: CASSGGGRDREQYF.

CDR3 in DNA: TGTGCCAGCAGTTACACAGGGAATTTTTCGAACACTGAAGCTTTCTTT. Translating it yields CASSYTGNFSNTEAFF. V and J are TRBV28 and TRBJ1-1, with D perhaps matching TRBD1 (6 bases). Trimming took off 4 bases at V and 1 base at J, with 16 bases between the two ends. Germline loops: CDR1 MDHEN, CDR2 SYDVKM. The CDR3 covers 16 residues.

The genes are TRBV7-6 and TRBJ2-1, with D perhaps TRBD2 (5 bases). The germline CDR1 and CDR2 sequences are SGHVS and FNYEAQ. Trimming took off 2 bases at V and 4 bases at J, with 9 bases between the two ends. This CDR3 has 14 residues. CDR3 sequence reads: CASSLSRGYNEQFF. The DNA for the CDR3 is TGTGCCAGCAGCTTAAGCCGGGGATACAATGAGCAGTTCTTC.

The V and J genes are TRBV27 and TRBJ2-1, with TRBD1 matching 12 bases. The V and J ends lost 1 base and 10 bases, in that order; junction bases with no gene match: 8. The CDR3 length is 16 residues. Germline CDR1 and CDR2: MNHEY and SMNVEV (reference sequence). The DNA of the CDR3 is TGTGCCAGCAGTTTATTTGGGACAGGGGGCTCAGGAGAGCAGTTCTTC. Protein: CASSLFGTGGSGEQFF.

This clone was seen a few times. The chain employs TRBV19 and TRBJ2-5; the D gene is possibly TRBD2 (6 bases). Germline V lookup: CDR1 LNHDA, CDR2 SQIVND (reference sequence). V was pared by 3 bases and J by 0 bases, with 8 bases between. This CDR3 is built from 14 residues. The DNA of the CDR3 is TGTGCCAGTAGTATCGGGGGAAACCAAGAGACCCAGTACTTC. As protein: CASSIGGNQETQYF.

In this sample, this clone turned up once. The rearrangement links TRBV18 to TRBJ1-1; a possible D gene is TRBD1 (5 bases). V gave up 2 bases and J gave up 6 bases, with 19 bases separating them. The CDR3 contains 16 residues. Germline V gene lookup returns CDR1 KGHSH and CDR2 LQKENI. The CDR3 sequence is CASSPGRAVGGSEAFF. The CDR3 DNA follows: TGTGCCAGCTCACCAGGCAGGGCCGTGGGAGGGTCTGAAGCTTTCTTT.

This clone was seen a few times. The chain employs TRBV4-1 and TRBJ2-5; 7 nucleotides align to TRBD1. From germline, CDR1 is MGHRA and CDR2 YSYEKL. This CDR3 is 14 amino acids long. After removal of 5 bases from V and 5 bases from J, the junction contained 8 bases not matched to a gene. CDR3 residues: CASSFWTGGETQYF. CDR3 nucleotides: TGCGCCAGCAGCTTTTGGACAGGCGGGGAGACCCAGTACTTC.

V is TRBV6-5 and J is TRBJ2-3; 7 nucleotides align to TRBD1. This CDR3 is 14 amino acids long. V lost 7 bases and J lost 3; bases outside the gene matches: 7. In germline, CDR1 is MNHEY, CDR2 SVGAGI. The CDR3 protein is CASKTGWVTDTQYF. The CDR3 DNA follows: TGTGCCAGCAAGACAGGGTGGGTTACAGATACGCAGTATTTT.

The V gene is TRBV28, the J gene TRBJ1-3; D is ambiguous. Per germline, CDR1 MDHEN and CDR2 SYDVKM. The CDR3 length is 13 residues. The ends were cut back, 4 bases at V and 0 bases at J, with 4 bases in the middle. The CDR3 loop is CASSYGSGNTIYF. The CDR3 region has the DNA TGTGCCAGCAGTTACGGCTCTGGAAACACCATATATTTT.

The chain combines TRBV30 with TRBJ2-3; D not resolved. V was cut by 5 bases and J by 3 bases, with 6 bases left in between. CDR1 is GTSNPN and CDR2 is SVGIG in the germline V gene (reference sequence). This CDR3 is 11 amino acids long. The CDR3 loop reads CAWEATDTQYF. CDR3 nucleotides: TGTGCCTGGGAGGCTACAGATACGCAGTATTTT.

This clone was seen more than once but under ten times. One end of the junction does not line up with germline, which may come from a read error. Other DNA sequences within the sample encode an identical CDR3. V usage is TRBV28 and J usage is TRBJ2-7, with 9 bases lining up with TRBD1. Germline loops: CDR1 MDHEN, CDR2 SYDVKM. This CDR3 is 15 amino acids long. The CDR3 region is CASSAPGQGSYEQYF. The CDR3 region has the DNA TGTGCTAGCAGTGCCCCCGGACAGGGGTCTTACGAGCAGTACTTC.

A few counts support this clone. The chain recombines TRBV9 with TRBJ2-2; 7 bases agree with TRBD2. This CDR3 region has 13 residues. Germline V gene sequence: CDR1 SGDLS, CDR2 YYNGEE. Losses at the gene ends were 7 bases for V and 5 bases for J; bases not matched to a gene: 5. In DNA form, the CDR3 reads TGTGCCAGCCGGGAGGCGGGGACCGGGGAGCTGTTTTTT. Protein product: CASREAGTGELFF.

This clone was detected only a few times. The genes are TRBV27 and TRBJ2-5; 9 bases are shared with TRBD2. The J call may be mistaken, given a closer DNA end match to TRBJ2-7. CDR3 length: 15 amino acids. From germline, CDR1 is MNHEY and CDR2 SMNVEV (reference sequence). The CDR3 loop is CASSFGTSGFYEQYF. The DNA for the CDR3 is TGTGCCAGCAGTTTCGGAACTAGCGGGTTCTACGAGCAGTACTTC.

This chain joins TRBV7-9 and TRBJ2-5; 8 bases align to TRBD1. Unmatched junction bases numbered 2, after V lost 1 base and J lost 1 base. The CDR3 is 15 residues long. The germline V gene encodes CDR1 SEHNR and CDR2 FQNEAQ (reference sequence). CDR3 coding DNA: TGTGCCAGCAGCTTAGGGACAGGGTTCCAAGAGACCCAGTACTTC. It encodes CASSLGTGFQETQYF.

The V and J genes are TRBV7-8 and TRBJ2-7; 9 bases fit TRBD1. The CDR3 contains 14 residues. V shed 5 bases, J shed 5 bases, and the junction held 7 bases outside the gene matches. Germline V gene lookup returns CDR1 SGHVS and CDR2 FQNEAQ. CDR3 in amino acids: CASSPGQGRNEQYF. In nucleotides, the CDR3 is TGTGCCAGCAGCCCAGGACAGGGGAGGAACGAGCAGTACTTC.

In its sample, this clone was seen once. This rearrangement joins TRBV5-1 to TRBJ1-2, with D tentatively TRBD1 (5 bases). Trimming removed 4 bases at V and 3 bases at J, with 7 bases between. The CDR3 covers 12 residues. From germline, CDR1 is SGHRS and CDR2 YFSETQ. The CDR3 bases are TGCGCCAGCAGCCCGGGGGACTATGGCTACACCTTC. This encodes CASSPGDYGYTF.

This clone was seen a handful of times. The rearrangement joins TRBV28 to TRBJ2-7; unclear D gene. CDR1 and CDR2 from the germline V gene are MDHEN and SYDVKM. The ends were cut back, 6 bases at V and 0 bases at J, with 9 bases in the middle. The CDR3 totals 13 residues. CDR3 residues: CASSLGGSYEQYF. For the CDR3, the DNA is TGTGCCAGCAGCCTAGGTGGCTCCTACGAGCAGTACTTC. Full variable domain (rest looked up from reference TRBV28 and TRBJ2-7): DVKVTQSSRYLVKRTGEKVFLECVQDMDHENMFWYRQDPGLGLRLIYFSYDVKMKEKGDIPEGYSVSREKKERFSLILESASTNQTSMYLCASSLGGSYEQYFGPGTRLTVT.

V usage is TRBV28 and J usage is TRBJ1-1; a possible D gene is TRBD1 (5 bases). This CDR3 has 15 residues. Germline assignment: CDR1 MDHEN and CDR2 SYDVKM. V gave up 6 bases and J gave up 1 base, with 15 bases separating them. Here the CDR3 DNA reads TGTGCCAGCAGCTTACCCGGGGGATCGAACACTGAAGCTTTCTTT. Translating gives CASSLPGGSNTEAFF. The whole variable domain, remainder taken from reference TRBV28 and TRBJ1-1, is DVKVTQSSRYLVKRTGEKVFLECVQDMDHENMFWYRQDPGLGLRLIYFSYDVKMKEKGDIPEGYSVSREKKERFSLILESASTNQTSMYLCASSLPGGSNTEAFFGQGTRLTVV.

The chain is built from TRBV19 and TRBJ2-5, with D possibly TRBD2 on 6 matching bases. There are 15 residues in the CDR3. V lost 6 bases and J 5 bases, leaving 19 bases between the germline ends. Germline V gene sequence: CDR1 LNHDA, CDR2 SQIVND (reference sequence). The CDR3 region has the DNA TGTGCCAGTAGGCCCGAATGGGGTGCGGGGGAGACCCAGTACTTC. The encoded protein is CASRPEWGAGETQYF.

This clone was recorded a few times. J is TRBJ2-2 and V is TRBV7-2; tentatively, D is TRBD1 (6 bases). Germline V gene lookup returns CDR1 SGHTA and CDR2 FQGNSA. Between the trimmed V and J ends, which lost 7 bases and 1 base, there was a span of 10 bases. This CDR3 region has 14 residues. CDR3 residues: CASTAGVNTGELFF. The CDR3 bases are TGTGCCAGCACGGCAGGGGTGAACACCGGGGAGCTGTTTTTT. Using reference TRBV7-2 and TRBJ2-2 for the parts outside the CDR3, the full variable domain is GAGVSQSPSNKVTEKGKDVELRCDPISGHTALYWYRQSLGQGLEFLIYFQGNSAPDKSGLPSDRFSAERTGGSVSTLTIQRTQQEDSAVYLCASTAGVNTGELFFGEGSRLTVL.

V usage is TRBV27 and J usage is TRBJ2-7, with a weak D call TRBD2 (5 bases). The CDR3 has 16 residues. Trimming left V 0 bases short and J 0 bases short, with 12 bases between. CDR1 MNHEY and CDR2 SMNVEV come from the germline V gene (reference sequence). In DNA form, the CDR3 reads TGTGCCAGCAGTTTATCCGGAGCGGTTAGCTCCTACGAGCAGTACTTC. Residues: CASSLSGAVSSYEQYF.

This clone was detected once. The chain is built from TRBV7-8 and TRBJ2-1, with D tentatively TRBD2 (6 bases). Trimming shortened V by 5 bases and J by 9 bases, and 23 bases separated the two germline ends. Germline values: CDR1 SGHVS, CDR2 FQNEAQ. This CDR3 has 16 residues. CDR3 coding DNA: TGTGCCAGCAGCCTCTCGACGGTAGCGGCTGGGGGTGAGCAGTTCTTC. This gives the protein CASSLSTVAAGGEQFF.

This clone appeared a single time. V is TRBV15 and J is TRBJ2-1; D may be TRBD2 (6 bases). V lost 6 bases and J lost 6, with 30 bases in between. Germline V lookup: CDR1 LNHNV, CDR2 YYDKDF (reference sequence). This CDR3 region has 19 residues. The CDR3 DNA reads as TGTGCCACCAGTGATTCGGGAATTCTTGACGGGAGTTTAGGCAATGAGCAGTTCTTC. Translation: CATSDSGILDGSLGNEQFF.

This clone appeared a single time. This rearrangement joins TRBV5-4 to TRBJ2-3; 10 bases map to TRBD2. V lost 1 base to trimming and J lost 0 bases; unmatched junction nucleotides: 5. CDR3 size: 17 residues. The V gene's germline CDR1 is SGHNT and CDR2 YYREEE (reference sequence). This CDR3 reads CASSLYGTSASTDTQYF. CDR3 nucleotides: TGTGCCAGCAGCTTGTATGGGACTAGCGCTAGCACAGATACGCAGTATTTT.

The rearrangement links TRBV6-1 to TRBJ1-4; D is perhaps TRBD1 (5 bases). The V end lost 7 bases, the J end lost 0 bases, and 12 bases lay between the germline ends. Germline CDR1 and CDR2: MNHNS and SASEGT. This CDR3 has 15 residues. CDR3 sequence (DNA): TGTGCCAGCAAGGCCCAGGGTGCAACTAATGAAAAACTGTTTTTT. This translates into CASKAQGATNEKLFF.

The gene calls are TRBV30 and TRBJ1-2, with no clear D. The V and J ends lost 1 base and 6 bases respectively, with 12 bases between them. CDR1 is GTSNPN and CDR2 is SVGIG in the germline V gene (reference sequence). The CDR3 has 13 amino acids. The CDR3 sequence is CAWSASTAHGYTF. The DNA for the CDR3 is TGTGCCTGGAGTGCCTCAACCGCGCATGGCTACACCTTC.

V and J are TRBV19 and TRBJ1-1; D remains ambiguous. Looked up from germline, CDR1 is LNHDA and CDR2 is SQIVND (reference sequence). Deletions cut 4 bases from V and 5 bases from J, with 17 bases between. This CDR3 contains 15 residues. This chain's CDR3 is CASSTWSFRRTEAFF. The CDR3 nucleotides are TGTGCCAGTAGTACGTGGAGCTTTAGAAGGACTGAAGCTTTCTTT.